A single TCR beta chain is shown here with its context. What it binds is unknown. The CDR3 covers 13 residues. V shed 4 bases and J shed 1 base, with 7 bases lying between them. Germline V gene lookup returns CDR1 ENHRY and CDR2 SYGVKD. This specimen belongs to a study of OX40 agonist ivuxolimab in advanced cancers. Study-wide context: The mean age was approximately 60 years, ranging from 23 to 79, with 80% to 85% of participants male. Patients with prior anti-PD-1, anti-PD-L1 or anti-CTLA-4 therapy were eligible; about 41% had some. Study-level points and caveats: Clonal expansion from baseline to week 6 occurred in both CD4+ and CD8+ T cells. Individuals who were partial responders at 0.1-3.0 mg/kg had clonal expansion that ranked among the lowest.

The data were produced by immunoSEQ multiplex PCR, yet TCRdb's version contains in-frame clones alone and is incomplete. The sample yields 75,000 to 90,000 clones, roughly 85% seen once. The clonotype originates from an adult with an advanced solid tumor such as melanoma, head and neck, liver or kidney cancer. The sample here was CD4+ or CD8+ T cells sorted from blood, taken in a trial of the OX40 agonist ivuxolimab. J is TRBJ2-5 and V is TRBV10-3; D remains ambiguous. CDR3 bases: TGTGCCATCAGTGCGGCCCCCCAAGAGACCCAGTACTTC. Translated: CAISAAPQETQYF.